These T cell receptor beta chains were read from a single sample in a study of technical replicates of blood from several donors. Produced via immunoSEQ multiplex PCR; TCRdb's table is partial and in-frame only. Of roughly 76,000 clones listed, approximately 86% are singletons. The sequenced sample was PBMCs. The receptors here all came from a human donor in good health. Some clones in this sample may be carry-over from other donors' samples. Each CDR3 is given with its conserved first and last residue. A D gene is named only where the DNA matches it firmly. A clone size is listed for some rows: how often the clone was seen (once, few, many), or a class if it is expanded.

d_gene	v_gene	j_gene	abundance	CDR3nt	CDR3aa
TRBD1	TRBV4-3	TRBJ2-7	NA	TGCGCCAGCAGCCAAGGGACAGGGAATCAGCAGTACTTC	CASSQGTGNQQYF
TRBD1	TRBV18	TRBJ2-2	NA	TGTGCCAGCTCCACGACAGGGGACACCGGGGAGCTGTTTTTT	CASSTTGDTGELFF
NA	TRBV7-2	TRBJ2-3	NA	TGTGCCAGCAGCCCTAGGACGGCTAGCGGCACAGATACGCAGTATTTT	CASSPRTASGTDTQYF
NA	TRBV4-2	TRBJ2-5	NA	TGTGCCAGCATTAAGGGGGTAGGGTTTTTAGAGACCCAGTACTTC	CASIKGVGFLETQYF
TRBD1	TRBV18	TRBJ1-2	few	TGTGCCAGCTCTATGAACAGGGGGAAGAGCTATGGCTACACCTTC	CASSMNRGKSYGYTF
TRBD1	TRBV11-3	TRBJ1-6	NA	TGTGCCAGCAGCGCAAGGCAGGGGGCCTCCTATAATTCACCCCTCCACTTT	CASSARQGASYNSPLHF
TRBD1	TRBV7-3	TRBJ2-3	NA	TGTGCCAGCAGCCTAACAGGGGGTAGCACAGATACGCAGTATTTT	CASSLTGGSTDTQYF
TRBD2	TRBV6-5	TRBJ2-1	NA	TGTGCCAGCAGCGAGGGGACTAGAGAGCAGTTCTTC	CASSEGTREQFF
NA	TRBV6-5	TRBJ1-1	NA	TGTGCCAGCAGCCTAAATCGAGGGAACACTGAAGCTTTCTTT	CASSLNRGNTEAFF
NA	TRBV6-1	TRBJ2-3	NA	TGTGCCAGCAGTGATCCCCAGGATTTCACAGATACGCAGTATTTT	CASSDPQDFTDTQYF
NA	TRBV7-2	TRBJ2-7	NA	TGTGCCAGCAGCTTACTTCCCACATACGAGCAGTACTTC	CASSLLPTYEQYF
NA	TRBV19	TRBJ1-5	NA	TGTGCCAGTAGTATAACAGATTATAGCAATCAGCCCCAGCATTTT	CASSITDYSNQPQHF
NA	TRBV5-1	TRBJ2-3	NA	TGCGCCAGCAGCCCACTTTATGTTGTCGATACGCAGTATTTT	CASSPLYVVDTQYF
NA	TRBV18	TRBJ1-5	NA	TGTGCCAGCTCACCACCGGGGCACCTCAATCAGCCCCAGCATTTT	CASSPPGHLNQPQHF
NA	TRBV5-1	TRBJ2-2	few	TGCGCCAGCAGCTTGAACAGGGAACGCACCGGGGAGCTGTTTTTT	CASSLNRERTGELFF
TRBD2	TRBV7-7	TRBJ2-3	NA	TGTGCCAGCAGCGTCTATTCCGGGACTAGCGGGGGTGACAGCACAGATACGCAGTATTTT	CASSVYSGTSGGDSTDTQYF
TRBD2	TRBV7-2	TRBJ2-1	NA	TGTGCCAGCACTCCTCCAAGAGGACTAGCGGGGGTAGAGCAGTTCTTC	CASTPPRGLAGVEQFF
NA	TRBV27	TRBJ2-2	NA	TGTGCCAGCAGTTTATCAACGGACACCGGGGAGCTGTTTTTT	CASSLSTDTGELFF
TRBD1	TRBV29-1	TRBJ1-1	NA	TGCAGCGTTGCTCGTGGACAGGGCCTTTATTTGGGCACTGAAGCTTTCTTT	CSVARGQGLYLGTEAFF
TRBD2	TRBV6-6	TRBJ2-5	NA	TGTGCCAGCAGGGCCACGGGACGGGAGGGGACCCAGTACTTC	CASRATGREGTQYF
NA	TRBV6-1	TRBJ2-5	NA	TGTGCCAGCCGGGGGGCGGCGCAGGAGACCCAGTACTTC	CASRGAAQETQYF
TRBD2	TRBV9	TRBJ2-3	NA	TGTGCCAGCAGCGTAGCTGGGACTATGGCAGATACGCAGTATTTT	CASSVAGTMADTQYF
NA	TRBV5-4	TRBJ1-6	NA	TGTGCCAGCAGCCAGTTAGACACCCTCCACTTT	CASSQLDTLHF
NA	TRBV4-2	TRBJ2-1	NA	TGTGCCAGCAGCCAAGGGTCTGGCGGGGCCTACAGTGAGCAGTTCTTC	CASSQGSGGAYSEQFF
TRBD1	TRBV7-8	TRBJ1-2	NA	TGTGCCAGCAGCAAGGACAGGGGGAACTATGGCTACACCTTC	CASSKDRGNYGYTF
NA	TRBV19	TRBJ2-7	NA	TGTGCCAGTAGTATAGCCTCGAGCTCCTACGAGCAGTACTTC	CASSIASSSYEQYF
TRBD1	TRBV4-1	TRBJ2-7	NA	TGCGCCAGCAGCCAATTGAAGACAGGGGTCTCCTACGAGCAGTACTTC	CASSQLKTGVSYEQYF
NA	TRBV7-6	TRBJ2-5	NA	TGTGCCAGCAGCTTAAACCGGGAGACCCAGTACTTC	CASSLNRETQYF
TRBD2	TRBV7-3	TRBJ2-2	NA	TGTGCCAGCAGCTTCTCCGGGAGGTACGGGGAGCTGTTTTTT	CASSFSGRYGELFF
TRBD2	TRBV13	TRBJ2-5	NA	TGTGCCAGCAGCTTATCTAGCGGGAGAGAAGAGACCCAGTACTTC	CASSLSSGREETQYF
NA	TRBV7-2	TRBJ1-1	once	TGTGCCAGCAGCCTGAAGGAGGAGAGGACTGAAGCTTTCTTT	CASSLKEERTEAFF
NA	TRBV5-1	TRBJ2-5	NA	TGCGCCAGCAGCACAGGACAAGACCCCAAGACCCAGTACTTC	CASSTGQDPKTQYF
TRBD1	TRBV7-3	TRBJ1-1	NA	TGTGCCAGCAGCCGGCAGGGGGCTAGTGAAGCTTTCTTT	CASSRQGASEAFF
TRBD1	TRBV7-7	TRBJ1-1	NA	TGTGCCAGCGCAGGGGGCGGGAGGAACACTGAAGCTTTCTTT	CASAGGGRNTEAFF
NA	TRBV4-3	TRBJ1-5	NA	TGCGCCAGCAGCCAAGATCTGTGGGGGCAGGGCAATCAGCCCCAGCATTTT	CASSQDLWGQGNQPQHF
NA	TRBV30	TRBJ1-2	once	TGTGCCTGGAATCGTGGCAAACAGAACTATGGCTACACCTTC	CAWNRGKQNYGYTF
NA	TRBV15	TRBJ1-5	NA	TGTGCCACCAGCAGGACCTCGGGACAAGGCAATCAGCCCCAGCATTTT	CATSRTSGQGNQPQHF
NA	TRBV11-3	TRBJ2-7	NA	TGTGCCAGCAGCCCCGGACTCTCCGGCTACGAGCAGTACTTC	CASSPGLSGYEQYF
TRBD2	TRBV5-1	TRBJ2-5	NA	TGCGCCAGCAGCCAAAGGACTAGCGTAGAGACCCAGTACTTC	CASSQRTSVETQYF
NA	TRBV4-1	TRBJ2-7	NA	TGCGCCAGCAGCCACGTCCGGGGCGAGCAGTACTTC	CASSHVRGEQYF
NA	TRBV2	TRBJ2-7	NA	TGTGCCAGCAGGGTTGAGGCCTACGAGCAGTACTTC	CASRVEAYEQYF
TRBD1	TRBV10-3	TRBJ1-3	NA	TGTGCCATCAATACAGGGGGCCTAAAAAGGACCATATATTTT	CAINTGGLKRTIYF
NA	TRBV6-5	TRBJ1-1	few	TGTGCCAGCAGTTATGGTAGAGGGGGAGTCACTGAAGCTTTCTTT	CASSYGRGGVTEAFF
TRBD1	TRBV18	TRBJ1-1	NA	TGTGCCAGCTCGGACAGGGAGAACACTGAAGCTTTCTTT	CASSDRENTEAFF
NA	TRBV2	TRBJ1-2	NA	TGTGCCAGCGGGCGGGAGTTCGATGGCTACACCTTC	CASGREFDGYTF
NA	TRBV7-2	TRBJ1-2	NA	TGTGCCAGCAGCTTAGGTTTAGAGTATGGCTACACCTTC	CASSLGLEYGYTF
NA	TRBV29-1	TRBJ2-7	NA	TGCAGCGTTGCGGGAGCTAGCTCCTACGAGCAGTACTTC	CSVAGASSYEQYF
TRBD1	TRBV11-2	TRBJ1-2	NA	TGTGCCAGCAGCTTAGGACAGGGTAGGACTAACTATGGCTACACCTTC	CASSLGQGRTNYGYTF
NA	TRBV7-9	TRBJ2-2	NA	TGTGCCAGCAGCTTAGCTCTAAGTCCCGGGGAGCTGTTTTTT	CASSLALSPGELFF
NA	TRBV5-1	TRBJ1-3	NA	TGCGCCAGCAGCCAACTACAGGGTACCTCTGGAAACACCATATATTTT	CASSQLQGTSGNTIYF
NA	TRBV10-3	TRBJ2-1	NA	TGTGCCATCAGTGATCTGATTAGCGGTGAGCAGTTCTTC	CAISDLISGEQFF
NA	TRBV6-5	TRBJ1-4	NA	TGTGCCAGCAGTTTTAGAATAAATGAAAAACTGTTTTTT	CASSFRINEKLFF
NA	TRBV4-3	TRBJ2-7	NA	TGCGCCAGCAGCCCCCGAATGGGGGCCGAGCAGTACTTC	CASSPRMGAEQYF
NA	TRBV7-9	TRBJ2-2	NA	TGTGCCAGCAGCCCCATTGGAGGGGCCGGGGAGCTGTTTTTT	CASSPIGGAGELFF
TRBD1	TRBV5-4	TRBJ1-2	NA	TGTGCCAGCAGCCCTGGGGGGACAGGGCTGAAAGGCTACACCTTC	CASSPGGTGLKGYTF